The 16 T cell receptor beta chains in this list originate from one sample, sequenced in a study of T-cell reconstitution after alpha-beta-depleted transplantation in children. The library targeted TCRbeta and was prepared with unique molecular identifiers. TCRdb independently ran MiXCR on the PCR reads; one entry per CDR3 protein. Found here are about 980,000 distinct CDR3 sequences, about 29% of them singletons; the top ten hold over 25%. The material sequenced was PBMCs, mostly from graft donor cells, taken 360 days after TCRalphabeta/CD19-depleted stem cell transplant. The receptors come from a boy younger than two who had a stem cell transplant for SCID, so the T cells may come from the graft donor.

The rearrangement uses TRBV20-1 and TRBJ2-3; tentative D call: TRBD1 (5 bases). Trimming cost V 0 bases and J 0 bases, with 10 bases left between them. Looked up from germline, CDR1 is DFQATT and CDR2 is SNEGSKA (reference sequence). The CDR3 is 15 residues long. This CDR3 reads CSARDPQGSTDTQYF. The CDR3, as DNA: TGCAGTGCTAGAGATCCGCAGGGCAGCACAGATACGCAGTATTTT.

This clonotype was seen repeatedly, ten times or more. Germline is not matched at one junction end, which may reflect a read error. This chain joins TRBV7-2 and TRBJ2-1; possibly TRBD2 for D (7 bases). Germline CDR1 and CDR2: SGHTA and FQGNSA. The CDR3 has 15 residues. The CDR3 DNA follows: TGCGCCAGCAGCTTGGCGGGGGCCTCCTACAATGAGCAGTTCTTC. Translation gives CASSLAGASYNEQFF.

The chain employs TRBV7-2 and TRBJ2-5; D is possibly TRBD1 (5 bases). V was shortened by 6 bases and J by 5 bases, with 13 bases between the two germline ends. Germline V gene sequence: CDR1 SGHTA, CDR2 FQGNSA. This CDR3 region has 13 residues. CDR3 loop: CASRPGNWETQYF. The CDR3 coding sequence is TGTGCCAGCAGGCCAGGGAATTGGGAGACCCAGTACTTC.

V gene TRBV11-1 combines with J gene TRBJ2-1; 13 bases are shared with TRBD2. In germline, CDR1 is SGHAT, CDR2 FQDESV (reference sequence). The trim removed 5 bases at V and 1 base at J, leaving 14 bases unmatched. The CDR3 is made up of 20 amino acids. The CDR3 bases are TGTGCCAGCAGCCGAGAAACATTACTAGCGGGGGGGCTATCCTACAATGAGCAGTTCTTC. This gives the protein CASSRETLLAGGLSYNEQFF.

The chain has TRBV4-2 and TRBJ1-4, with D tentatively TRBD1 (6 bases). The CDR3 extends over 15 amino acids. Trimming removed 0 bases at V and 3 bases at J, with 8 bases between. The germline V gene encodes CDR1 LGHNA and CDR2 YNFKEQ. DNA of the CDR3: TGTGCCAGCAGCCAAGAGGGGGGGCCTAATGAAAAACTGTTTTTT. Translated, it gives CASSQEGGPNEKLFF.

The chain has TRBV5-1 and TRBJ1-1; 11 positions match TRBD1. V was pared by 5 bases and J by 5 bases, with 8 bases of the junction left unmatched. This CDR3 region has 15 residues. Germline V gene sequence: CDR1 SGHRS, CDR2 YFSETQ. CDR3 sequence (DNA): TGCGCCAGCAGTCCCGGCGGGACAGGGGGAACTGAAGCTTTCTTT. Protein: CASSPGGTGGTEAFF.

The chain links TRBV12-3 or TRBV12-4 to TRBJ2-5; TRBD2 might be the D (6 bases). CDR3 size: 15 residues. Trimming cost V 3 bases and J 0 bases, with 11 bases left between them. In nucleotides, the CDR3 is TGTGCCAGCAGTTTTGGGACTCTCAACCAAGAGACCCAGTACTTC. It encodes CASSFGTLNQETQYF.

This clonotype was detected many times. The CDR3 DNA is TGTGCCAGCAGTTCAGACTACAATGAGCAGTTCTTC. Amino acid sequence: CASSSDYNEQFF. The rearrangement joins TRBV28 to TRBJ2-1, with D hard to call. This CDR3 region has 12 residues. V was pared by 4 bases and J by 3 bases, with 4 bases between. Germline V gene sequence: CDR1 MDHEN, CDR2 SYDVKM.

CDR3 amino acids: CSVAGTGDGVGQYF. The CDR3 DNA sequence: TGCAGCGTCGCTGGGACAGGGGACGGTGTAGGGCAGTACTTC. This rearrangement joins TRBV29-1 to TRBJ2-7, with 10 bases aligning to TRBD1. CDR1 and CDR2 from the germline V gene are SQVTM and ANQGSEA. Losses at the gene ends were 6 bases for V and 9 bases for J; bases not matched to a gene: 14. The CDR3 has 14 amino acids.

This chain joins TRBV5-6 and TRBJ1-1, with TRBD1 as a possible D gene (5 bases). The CDR3 is made up of 13 amino acids. CDR1 is SGHDT and CDR2 is YYEEEE in the germline V gene. Trimming took off 3 bases at V and 4 bases at J, with 10 bases between the two ends. The CDR3 region is CASSWGGVTEAFF. Written as DNA, the CDR3 is TGTGCCAGCAGCTGGGGCGGGGTCACTGAAGCTTTCTTT.

The chain employs TRBV6-5 and TRBJ2-2; D might be TRBD1 (5 bases). CDR3 length equals 15 residues. Trimming stripped 2 bases from V and 0 bases from J, with 7 bases between. Germline values: CDR1 MNHEY, CDR2 SVGAGI. The CDR3 reads CASSYTGPNTGELFF. In DNA form, the CDR3 reads TGTGCCAGCAGTTACACAGGTCCGAACACCGGGGAGCTGTTTTTT.

V and J are TRBV15 and TRBJ2-4, with D perhaps matching TRBD2 (6 bases). This CDR3 has 19 amino acids. Deletions cut 0 bases from V and 0 bases from J, with 18 bases between. From germline, CDR1 is LNHNV and CDR2 YYDKDF (reference sequence). The CDR3 reads CATSRDIGGVTLAKNIQYF. The CDR3 region has the DNA TGTGCCACCAGCAGAGATATCGGAGGGGTTACCCTAGCCAAAAACATTCAGTACTTC.

This clonotype was observed a handful of times. V and J are TRBV9 and TRBJ2-2; D uncertain. V was pared by 2 bases and J by 1 base, with 6 bases between. Germline CDR1 reads SGDLS; CDR2 reads YYNGEE. The CDR3 contains 14 residues. The CDR3 sequence: CASSVRVNTGELFF. The CDR3 DNA sequence: TGTGCCAGCAGCGTTAGGGTGAACACCGGGGAGCTGTTTTTT. Based on the CDR3 plus reference TRBV9 and TRBJ2-2, the full variable domain is DSGVTQTPKHLITATGQRVTLRCSPRSGDLSVYWYQQSLDQGLQFLIQYYNGEERAKGNILERFSAQQFPDLHSELNLSSLELGDSALYFCASSVRVNTGELFFGEGSRLTVL.

This clonotype was seen a single time. The V gene is TRBV5-1, the J gene TRBJ2-5; possibly TRBD1 for D (5 bases). Germline V CDR1 and CDR2: SGHRS, YFSETQ. V was trimmed by 4 bases and J by 0 bases, leaving 10 bases between them. The CDR3 extends over 14 amino acids. CDR3 nucleotide sequence: TGCGCCAGCAGCCCCTACAGGTACCAAGAGACCCAGTACTTC. Encoded protein: CASSPYRYQETQYF.

At least ten counts were recorded for this clonotype. The chain recombines TRBV4-1 with TRBJ1-5; D not certain. Trimming removed 1 base at V and 4 bases at J, with 2 bases between. CDR1 is MGHRA and CDR2 is YSYEKL in the germline V gene. This CDR3 region has 12 residues. CDR3 sequence: CASSQGNQPQHF. In DNA form, the CDR3 reads TGCGCCAGCAGCCAAGGAAATCAGCCCCAGCATTTT.

The table lists this clonotype with a count of one. The gene calls are TRBV12-3 or TRBV12-4 and TRBJ2-3; 7 nucleotides agree with TRBD1. V shed 2 bases, J shed 3 bases, and the junction held 14 bases outside the gene matches. This CDR3 contains 18 residues. For the CDR3, the DNA is TGTGCCAGCAGTTTAAACTGGGTTGTGACAGGGTGGACAGATACGCAGTATTTT. As protein: CASSLNWVVTGWTDTQYF.